This TCR beta chain was found in a study of cytomegalovirus exposure and HLA in healthy donors. Primers: 60 Vbeta forward and 13 Jbeta reverse. Sequenced by immunoSEQ multiplex PCR; TCRdb stores in-frame clones only, minus some. The sample lists fewer than 250,000 clones, about 80% seen once, with around 3.5% in the top ten. With 0 bases clipped from V and 4 bases from J, the junction kept 12 bases outside the gene matches. The CDR3 length is 19 residues. The germline V gene encodes CDR1 MGHRA and CDR2 YSYEKL. Comments on this clone: Antigen: not known.

Study-wide findings and caveats: As was reported, the classifier diagnosed cytomegalovirus status with high specificity and sensitivity. Later on, an analysis showed TCR association rates differing by HLA locus, with DRB1 the most and HLA-C the fewest. About 87% or about 30% of the time was how often most TCR beta V segments were productive, according to an earlier analysis.

Sequenced input: PBMCs. The V gene is TRBV4-1, the J gene TRBJ2-7; 13 nucleotides match TRBD2. The receptor was derived from a man aged 40-55 years in good health and CMV-seropositive. The CDR3 sequence: CASSQDRGTSGTLLYEQYF. CDR3 nucleotide sequence: TGCGCCAGCAGCCAAGACCGGGGGACTAGCGGGACCCTCCTGTACGAGCAGTACTTC.